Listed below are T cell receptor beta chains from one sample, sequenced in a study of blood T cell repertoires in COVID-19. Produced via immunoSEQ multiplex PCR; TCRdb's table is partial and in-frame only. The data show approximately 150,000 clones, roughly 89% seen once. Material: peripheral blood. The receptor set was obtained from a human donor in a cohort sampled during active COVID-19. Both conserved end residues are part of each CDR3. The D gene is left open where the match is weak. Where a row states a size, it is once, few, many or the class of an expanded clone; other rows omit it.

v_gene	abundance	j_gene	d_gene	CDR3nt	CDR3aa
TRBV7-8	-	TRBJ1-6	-	TGTGCCAGCAGTACGACAGGACCTTATAATTCACCCCTCCACTTT	CASSTTGPYNSPLHF
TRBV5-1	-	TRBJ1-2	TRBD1	TGCGCCAGCAGCGAAACCGGGACAGGCGGGTATGGCTACACCTTC	CASSETGTGGYGYTF
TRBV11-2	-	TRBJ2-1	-	TGTGCCAGCAGCTTGAATAGGGGGTTCAATGAGCAGTTCTTC	CASSLNRGFNEQFF
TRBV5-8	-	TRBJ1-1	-	TGTGCCAGCAGCTTGGAGAGGGAAACTGAAGCTTTCTTT	CASSLERETEAFF
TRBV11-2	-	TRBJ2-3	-	TGTGCCAGCAGCATCAGTCCCGTGGGGCAGACCAGCACAGATACGCAGTATTTT	CASSISPVGQTSTDTQYF
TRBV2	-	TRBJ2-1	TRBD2	TGTGCCAGCAGCAGACTAGCGGGGGGGAGCTCCTACAATGAGCAGTTCTTC	CASSRLAGGSSYNEQFF
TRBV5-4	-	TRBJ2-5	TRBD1	TGTGCCAGCAGCTTGGCCCTACAGGGGCGTATACCGCAAGAGACCCAGTACTTC	CASSLALQGRIPQETQYF
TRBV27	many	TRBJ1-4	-	TGTGCCAGCAGTTACAGGGACCCGACTAATGAAAAACTGTTTTTT	CASSYRDPTNEKLFF
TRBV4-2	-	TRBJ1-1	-	TGTGCCAGCAGCCAAGTTGGGGGGATTGAAGCTTTCTTT	CASSQVGGIEAFF
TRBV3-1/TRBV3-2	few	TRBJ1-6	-	TGTGCCAGCAGCCAAGCTCGGGATAATTCACCCCTCCACTTT	CASSQARDNSPLHF
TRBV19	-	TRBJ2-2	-	TGTGCCAGTAGTGTGACAGGTACCGGGGAGCTGTTTTTT	CASSVTGTGELFF
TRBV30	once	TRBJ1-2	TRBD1	TGTGCCGGAGGACAGGGGGCGGGATATGGCTACACCTTC	CAGGQGAGYGYTF
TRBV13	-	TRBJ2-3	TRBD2	TGTGCCAGCAGCTTTAGCGGGGGGGGGACAGATACGCAGTATTTT	CASSFSGGGTDTQYF